A selection of T cell receptor beta chains follows, all from one sample in a study of T cell changes during pregnancy in multiple sclerosis. Only in-frame clones appear in the TCRdb table, and some are missing; sequencing was by immunoSEQ multiplex PCR. Of around 26,000 clones listed, roughly 89% were seen once; the top ten hold approximately 0.6%. Sequencing was performed on CD4+ T cells from peripheral blood mononuclear cells, taken in the first trimester of pregnancy. These receptor sequences come from a female donor in good health, enrolled as a control in a pregnancy study. CDR3s include the opening cysteine and the closing phenylalanine or tryptophan. A D gene is named only where the DNA matches it firmly. Clone sizes are given selectively: once, few, many, or a class where the clone is expanded.

v_call: TRBV28
d_call: .
j_call: TRBJ2-7
cdr3_length: 15
clone_size: .
cdr3_aa: CASSLWSKRISEQYF
cdr3_nt: TGTGCCAGCAGTTTATGGAGCAAGAGAATTAGCGAGCAGTACTTC

v_call: TRBV30
d_call: .
j_call: TRBJ1-2
cdr3_length: 16
clone_size: once
cdr3_aa: CAWRSTDGSFFYGYTF
cdr3_nt: TGTGCCTGGAGAAGCACTGATGGGAGTTTCTTCTATGGCTACACCTTC

v_call: TRBV5-6
d_call: TRBD1
j_call: TRBJ1-4
cdr3_length: 15
clone_size: .
cdr3_aa: CASSSRTGGTEKLFF
cdr3_nt: TGTGCCAGCAGCTCACGGACAGGGGGTACAGAAAAACTGTTTTTT

v_call: TRBV7-6
d_call: .
j_call: TRBJ2-3
cdr3_length: 15
clone_size: .
cdr3_aa: CASSLGALAADTQYF
cdr3_nt: TGTGCCAGCAGCTTAGGGGCGCTAGCTGCGGATACGCAGTATTTT

v_call: TRBV7-8
d_call: TRBD1
j_call: TRBJ1-2
cdr3_length: 16
clone_size: once
cdr3_aa: CASSFSGGNKVYGYTF
cdr3_nt: TGTGCCAGCAGCTTTTCAGGGGGCAATAAGGTCTATGGCTACACCTTC

v_call: TRBV10-3
d_call: .
j_call: TRBJ2-3
cdr3_length: 15
clone_size: .
cdr3_aa: CAISESKDSGDTQYF
cdr3_nt: TGTGCCATCAGTGAGTCCAAGGATTCGGGAGATACGCAGTATTTT

v_call: TRBV25-1
d_call: TRBD1
j_call: TRBJ2-1
cdr3_length: 13
clone_size: .
cdr3_aa: CASSVQGANEQFF
cdr3_nt: TGTGCCAGCAGTGTGCAGGGGGCAAATGAGCAGTTCTTC

v_call: TRBV5-1
d_call: .
j_call: TRBJ1-3
cdr3_length: 15
clone_size: .
cdr3_aa: CASSLKGELGNTIYF
cdr3_nt: TGCGCCAGCAGCTTGAAGGGGGAACTTGGAAACACCATATATTTT

v_call: TRBV2
d_call: .
j_call: TRBJ1-1
cdr3_length: 15
clone_size: .
cdr3_aa: CASSLQGSGSTEAFF
cdr3_nt: TGTGCCAGCAGTTTGCAGGGGAGCGGTAGTACTGAAGCTTTCTTT

v_call: TRBV30
d_call: .
j_call: TRBJ1-2
cdr3_length: 16
clone_size: .
cdr3_aa: CAWSVSRGALSYGYTF
cdr3_nt: TGTGCCTGGAGTGTATCTCGGGGGGCCCTCAGCTATGGCTACACCTTC

v_call: TRBV19
d_call: TRBD1
j_call: TRBJ1-2
cdr3_length: 15
clone_size: .
cdr3_aa: CASRLTRQGGYGYTF
cdr3_nt: TGTGCCAGTAGACTTACGCGACAGGGCGGCTATGGCTACACCTTC

v_call: TRBV30
d_call: .
j_call: TRBJ1-2
cdr3_length: 12
clone_size: .
cdr3_aa: CAWSVFENGYTF
cdr3_nt: TGTGCCTGGAGTGTTTTTGAGAATGGCTACACCTTC

v_call: TRBV5-1
d_call: .
j_call: TRBJ2-6
cdr3_length: 14
clone_size: few
cdr3_aa: CASSFLSGANVLTF
cdr3_nt: TGCGCCAGCAGCTTTTTATCTGGGGCCAACGTCCTGACTTTC

v_call: TRBV5-1
d_call: .
j_call: TRBJ1-2
cdr3_length: 12
clone_size: .
cdr3_aa: CASSTGSSGYTF
cdr3_nt: TGCGCCAGCAGCACGGGATCCTCTGGCTACACCTTC

v_call: TRBV6-5
d_call: TRBD1
j_call: TRBJ2-5
cdr3_length: 15
clone_size: .
cdr3_aa: CASSYGRQGGETQYF
cdr3_nt: TGTGCCAGCAGTTACGGGCGACAGGGCGGAGAGACCCAGTACTTC

v_call: TRBV14
d_call: TRBD1
j_call: TRBJ1-3
cdr3_length: 16
clone_size: .
cdr3_aa: CASSRGQGSPGNTIYF
cdr3_nt: TGTGCCAGCAGCCGAGGACAGGGGTCCCCTGGAAACACCATATATTTT

v_call: TRBV19
d_call: .
j_call: TRBJ1-5
cdr3_length: 18
clone_size: .
cdr3_aa: CASSIDHLTGNSNQPQHF
cdr3_nt: TGTGCCAGTAGTATAGATCACCTGACGGGGAATAGCAATCAGCCCCAGCATTTT

v_call: TRBV7-2
d_call: TRBD1
j_call: TRBJ2-2
cdr3_length: 14
clone_size: .
cdr3_aa: CASSVGTDTGELFF
cdr3_nt: TGTGCCAGCAGCGTCGGGACAGACACCGGGGAGCTGTTTTTT

v_call: TRBV14
d_call: TRBD2
j_call: TRBJ2-2
cdr3_length: 15
clone_size: few
cdr3_aa: CASSQVAGAVGELFF
cdr3_nt: TGTGCCAGCAGCCAAGTGGCGGGAGCGGTCGGGGAGCTGTTTTTT

v_call: TRBV7-9
d_call: TRBD2
j_call: TRBJ2-3
cdr3_length: 16
clone_size: .
cdr3_aa: CASSPTSGGGTDTQYF
cdr3_nt: TGTGCCAGCAGCCCGACTAGCGGGGGGGGGACAGATACGCAGTATTTT

v_call: TRBV7-9
d_call: .
j_call: TRBJ1-1
cdr3_length: 15
clone_size: few
cdr3_aa: CASSGGPRTNTEAFF
cdr3_nt: TGTGCCAGCAGCGGGGGCCCCAGAACCAACACTGAAGCTTTCTTT

v_call: TRBV9
d_call: .
j_call: TRBJ2-1
cdr3_length: 17
clone_size: .
cdr3_aa: CASSPRPGVGVYNEQFF
cdr3_nt: TGTGCCAGCAGCCCCCGACCGGGGGTAGGGGTGTACAATGAGCAGTTCTTC

v_call: TRBV5-5
d_call: .
j_call: TRBJ2-3
cdr3_length: 16
clone_size: once
cdr3_aa: CASSLATGVGADTQYF
cdr3_nt: TGTGCCAGCAGCTTGGCCACGGGGGTTGGGGCAGATACGCAGTATTTT

v_call: TRBV6-5
d_call: .
j_call: TRBJ1-1
cdr3_length: 14
clone_size: .
cdr3_aa: CASSFLPLNTEAFF
cdr3_nt: TGTGCCAGCAGTTTCCTTCCCCTGAACACTGAAGCTTTCTTT

v_call: TRBV2
d_call: .
j_call: TRBJ1-1
cdr3_length: 15
clone_size: .
cdr3_aa: CASRAWEARRTEAFF
cdr3_nt: TGTGCCAGCAGAGCCTGGGAGGCCCGACGGACTGAAGCTTTCTTT

v_call: TRBV11-2
d_call: TRBD1
j_call: TRBJ2-5
cdr3_length: 14
clone_size: once
cdr3_aa: CASSGQGGQETQYF
cdr3_nt: TGTGCCAGCAGCGGACAGGGGGGCCAAGAGACCCAGTACTTC

v_call: TRBV7-9
d_call: .
j_call: TRBJ2-1
cdr3_length: 17
clone_size: once
cdr3_aa: CASSLGMIFLSYNEQFF
cdr3_nt: TGTGCCAGCAGCCTCGGGATGATTTTCCTCTCCTACAATGAGCAGTTCTTC

v_call: TRBV14
d_call: .
j_call: TRBJ1-1
cdr3_length: 13
clone_size: few
cdr3_aa: CASSRTGSSQAFF
cdr3_nt: TGTGCCAGCAGCCGAACGGGGAGCAGTCAAGCTTTCTTT

v_call: TRBV5-8
d_call: TRBD2
j_call: TRBJ2-5
cdr3_length: 18
clone_size: .
cdr3_aa: CASSLGLAGGRYQETQYF
cdr3_nt: TGTGCCAGCAGCCTGGGACTAGCGGGAGGAAGGTACCAAGAGACCCAGTACTTC

v_call: TRBV10-3
d_call: .
j_call: TRBJ1-1
cdr3_length: 13
clone_size: .
cdr3_aa: CAISVIIGDEAFF
cdr3_nt: TGTGCCATCAGTGTGATCATCGGTGATGAAGCTTTCTTT

v_call: TRBV6-5
d_call: TRBD2
j_call: TRBJ2-2
cdr3_length: 15
clone_size: .
cdr3_aa: CASSHGGGRTGELFF
cdr3_nt: TGTGCCAGCAGTCACGGGGGGGGCCGCACCGGGGAGCTGTTTTTT

v_call: TRBV4-2
d_call: TRBD1
j_call: TRBJ2-3
cdr3_length: 12
clone_size: .
cdr3_aa: CASSAGGDTQYF
cdr3_nt: TGTGCCAGCAGCGCAGGGGGAGATACGCAGTATTTT

v_call: TRBV11-3
d_call: TRBD2
j_call: TRBJ2-1
cdr3_length: 14
clone_size: .
cdr3_aa: CASSSGLAYNEQFF
cdr3_nt: TGTGCCAGCAGCTCGGGACTAGCTTACAATGAGCAGTTCTTC

v_call: TRBV9
d_call: .
j_call: TRBJ2-3
cdr3_length: 16
clone_size: .
cdr3_aa: CASSGRDSTSTDTQYF
cdr3_nt: TGTGCCAGCAGCGGGCGGGACAGTACTAGCACAGATACGCAGTATTTT

v_call: TRBV7-2
d_call: TRBD1
j_call: TRBJ2-5
cdr3_length: 15
clone_size: .
cdr3_aa: CASSPTGGFWETQYF
cdr3_nt: TGTGCCAGCAGCCCGACAGGGGGCTTCTGGGAGACCCAGTACTTC

v_call: TRBV2
d_call: .
j_call: TRBJ1-1
cdr3_length: 16
clone_size: .
cdr3_aa: CASSEFVVGANTEAFF
cdr3_nt: TGTGCCAGCAGTGAGTTCGTAGTAGGGGCGAACACTGAAGCTTTCTTT

v_call: TRBV7-7
d_call: TRBD1
j_call: TRBJ2-7
cdr3_length: 15
clone_size: .
cdr3_aa: CASSLGTGGSYEQYF
cdr3_nt: TGTGCCAGCAGCCTGGGGACAGGGGGCTCCTACGAGCAGTACTTC